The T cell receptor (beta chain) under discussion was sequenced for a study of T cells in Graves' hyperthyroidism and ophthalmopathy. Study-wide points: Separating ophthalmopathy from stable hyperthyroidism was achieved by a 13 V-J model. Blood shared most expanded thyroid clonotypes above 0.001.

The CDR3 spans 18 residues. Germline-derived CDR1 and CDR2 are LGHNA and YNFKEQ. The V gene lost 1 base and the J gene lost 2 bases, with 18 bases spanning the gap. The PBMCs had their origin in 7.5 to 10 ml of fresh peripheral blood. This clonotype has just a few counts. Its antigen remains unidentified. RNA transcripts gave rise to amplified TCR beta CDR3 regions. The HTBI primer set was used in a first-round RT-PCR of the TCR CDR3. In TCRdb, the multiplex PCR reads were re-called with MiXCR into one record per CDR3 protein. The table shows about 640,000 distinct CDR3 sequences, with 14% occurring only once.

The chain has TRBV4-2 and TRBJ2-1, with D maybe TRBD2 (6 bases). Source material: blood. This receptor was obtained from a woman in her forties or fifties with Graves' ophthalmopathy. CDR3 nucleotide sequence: TGTGCCAGCAGCCAAGGTTCTGGGCGGGGCCGCCCCTACAATGAGCAGTTCTTC. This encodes CASSQGSGRGRPYNEQFF.